The source of this T cell receptor (beta chain) is a study of blood T cells in healthy people across ages. Alongside a J-beta primer mix, a sample-barcoded 5' primer served in a second PCR lasting 7 to 11 cycles. TCRdb redid the calling of the 5' RACE reads with MiXCR, one entry per CDR3 protein. This table has 1.5 million to 2 million distinct CDR3 sequences, 28% appearing once. The sample providers were healthy Caucasian people from Russia, aged about 6 to 100. Trimming pared 6 bases from V and 8 bases from J, leaving 12 bases between. CDR1 and CDR2 from the germline V gene are DFQATT and SNEGSKA (reference sequence). This CDR3 comprises 11 residues.

The rearrangement links TRBV20-1 to TRBJ2-3, with D possibly matching TRBD2 (5 bases). This clonotype was sampled from a woman in her 30s in good health. The specimen sequenced was blood. Here the CDR3 reads CSAIPRGTQYF. Written as DNA, the CDR3 is TGCAGTGCGATCCCTCGGGGTACGCAGTATTTT.